This T cell receptor beta chain emerged from a study of blood T cell repertoires in COVID-19. The overall study: Samples representing acute and convalescent COVID-19 were sourced from the United States, Italy and Spain.

Germline lookup yields CDR1 SGHTA and CDR2 FQGTGA. The CDR3 is made up of 16 amino acids. Trimming removed 6 bases from V and 3 bases from J; junction bases left unmatched: 10. Per the original methods: How many nucleated cells were present was estimated from reference gene primer amplification. Clones were read by immunoSEQ multiplex PCR, and TCRdb kept only the in-frame ones, dropping some. The V and J calls and clone size are taken from that table; D and trimming were inferred from the DNA. Among tens of thousands of clones, about 83% were seen once, and the ten largest hold over 25%. The chain combines TRBV7-3 with TRBJ2-1; 8 positions agree with TRBD2. Sample: peripheral blood. The origin of this receptor is a human donor with active COVID-19. The donor label of this sample is uncertain. CDR3 amino acids: CASSTNAGGGYNEQFF. Here the CDR3 DNA reads TGTGCCAGCAGTACAAACGCGGGGGGTGGCTACAATGAGCAGTTCTTC.